Listed below are T cell receptor beta chains from one sample, sequenced in a study of T-cell memory formation after mild COVID-19. In TCRdb, the 5' RACE reads were re-called with MiXCR into one record per CDR3 protein. This sample has around 110,000 distinct CDR3 sequences, with 9.5% to 15% found just once. The specimen was PBMCs or a T cell subset sorted from them (not recorded which). These receptors came from an adult woman who had mild COVID-19 (a few samples of this study predate the infection). Cell type and time point are not known. Both conserved end residues are part of each CDR3. The D gene is left open where the match is weak. Clone size is given for some rows only: seen once, a few or many times, or a class if the clone is expanded.

>TRBD1|TRBV29-1|TRBJ2-7|many
CSVRWQSGQGTATYEQYF
TGCAGCGTTAGATGGCAGAGTGGACAGGGGACAGCGACCTACGAGCAGTACTTC
>TRBD2|TRBV7-9|TRBJ2-1|few
CASSLGTWTSGDYNEQFF
TGTGCCAGCAGCTTAGGGACCTGGACTAGCGGAGATTACAATGAGCAGTTCTTC
>-|TRBV7-6|TRBJ1-1|-
CASTLTVGTEAFF
TGTGCCAGCACCTTGACGGTGGGCACTGAAGCTTTCTTT
>-|TRBV6-5|TRBJ1-2|-
CASSYSANYGYTF
TGTGCCAGCAGTTACAGTGCTAACTATGGCTACACCTTC
>TRBD2|TRBV5-1|TRBJ2-1|few
CASSHGTSGNNEQFF
TGCGCCAGCAGCCACGGGACTAGCGGTAACAATGAGCAGTTCTTC
>TRBD1|TRBV7-8|TRBJ2-7|-
CASSPGTGFYEQYF
TGTGCCAGCAGCCCCGGGACAGGGTTCTACGAGCAGTACTTC
>-|TRBV3-1|TRBJ2-2|-
CASSHDRGAGTGELFF
TGTGCCAGCAGCCACGATAGGGGGGCGGGCACCGGGGAGCTGTTTTTT
>TRBD2|TRBV7-2|TRBJ2-1|-
CASSYGTRYNEQFF
TGTGCCAGCAGCTACGGGACTAGATACAATGAGCAGTTCTTC
>-|TRBV4-1|TRBJ1-2|few
CASSHLDRALYGYTF
TGCGCCAGCAGCCACCTGGACAGAGCTCTCTATGGCTACACCTTC
>TRBD2|TRBV7-9|TRBJ2-1|-
CASSSPLSGGGNNEQFF
TGTGCCAGCAGCTCCCCACTAAGCGGGGGGGGCAACAATGAGCAGTTCTTC
>TRBD2|TRBV6-6|TRBJ2-1|few
CASSETSGYNEQFF
TGTGCCAGCAGCGAGACTAGCGGCTACAATGAGCAGTTCTTC
>-|TRBV7-9|TRBJ2-2|few
CASSLFGGDTGELFF
TGTGCCAGCAGCTTATTCGGGGGCGACACCGGGGAGCTGTTTTTT
>TRBD2|TRBV6-5|TRBJ2-1|few
CASSYAGQRFSGRTVYNEQFF
TGTGCCAGCAGTTACGCCGGACAGCGATTTAGCGGGAGGACGGTTTACAATGAGCAGTTCTTC
>TRBD2|TRBV7-9|TRBJ2-3|-
CASSFSGGFPSYTQYF
TGTGCCAGCAGCTTTAGCGGGGGGTTCCCCAGCTATACGCAGTATTTT
>-|TRBV7-9|TRBJ2-3|many
CASSLGGSQYF
TGTGCCAGCAGCTTAGGAGGCTCGCAGTATTTT
>TRBD2|TRBV29-1|TRBJ2-7|-
CSVLAGFSYEQYF
TGCAGCGTTTTAGCGGGGTTCTCCTACGAGCAGTACTTC
>-|TRBV5-1|TRBJ2-3|many
CASSLDARSTDTQYF
TGCGCCAGCAGCTTGGATGCGCGGAGCACAGATACGCAGTATTTT
>TRBD1|TRBV12-3/TRBV12-4|TRBJ1-2|-
CASSLQGAGGYTF
TGTGCCAGCAGTTTACAGGGGGCTGGTGGCTACACCTTC
>-|TRBV12-3/TRBV12-4|TRBJ2-7|-
CASSVVEQEQYF
TGTGCCAGCAGTGTAGTGGAGCAGGAGCAGTACTTC
>-|TRBV20-1|TRBJ1-1|-
CSARDPGTPDTEAFF
TGCAGTGCTAGAGATCCCGGGACGCCGGACACTGAAGCTTTCTTT
>TRBD1|TRBV5-1|TRBJ2-3|-
CASSYGQGMDTQYF
TGCGCCAGCAGCTACGGACAGGGAATGGATACGCAGTATTTT
>-|TRBV12-3/TRBV12-4|TRBJ1-5|-
CASSERSNQPQHF
TGTGCCAGCAGTGAGAGGAGCAATCAGCCCCAGCATTTT
>-|TRBV12-3/TRBV12-4|TRBJ2-2|-
CASSFSPGELFF
TGTGCCAGCAGTTTTAGCCCCGGGGAGCTGTTTTTT
>-|TRBV18|TRBJ2-2|many
CASSPPSRENTGELFF
TGTGCCAGCTCACCACCGTCAAGGGAGAACACCGGGGAGCTGTTTTTT
>-|TRBV12-3/TRBV12-4|TRBJ2-7|many
CASSRAPGLYYEQYF
TGTGCCAGCAGTCGAGCTCCGGGACTGTACTACGAGCAGTACTTC
>-|TRBV4-1|TRBJ1-1|few
CASSQDDNSNTEAFF
TGCGCCAGCAGCCAAGATGACAACTCGAACACTGAAGCTTTCTTT
>TRBD2|TRBV2|TRBJ2-1|-
CASSAISGAAYNEQFF
TGTGCCAGCAGTGCTATTAGCGGGGCCGCTTACAATGAGCAGTTCTTC
>-|TRBV6-2/TRBV6-3|TRBJ2-7|few
CASSYSVAGLTYEQYF
TGTGCCAGCAGTTACTCGGTGGCGGGACTCACCTACGAGCAGTACTTC
>-|TRBV12-3/TRBV12-4|TRBJ2-7|-
CASSHSWKLAVQAYEQYF
TGTGCCAGCAGTCACTCCTGGAAATTAGCGGTGCAAGCCTACGAGCAGTACTTC
>-|TRBV2|TRBJ2-2|-
CASSEWSRETITGELFF
TGTGCCAGCAGTGAATGGTCCCGGGAAACAATAACCGGGGAGCTGTTTTTT
>-|TRBV11-2|TRBJ2-3|few
CASSLGTGTDTQYF
TGTGCCAGCAGCCTCGGGACTGGCACAGATACGCAGTATTTT
>-|TRBV9|TRBJ2-5|few
CASSVASGWETQYF
TGTGCCAGCAGCGTAGCAAGTGGATGGGAGACCCAGTACTTC
>-|TRBV7-6|TRBJ2-1|few
CASSWETGNEQFF
TGTGCCAGCAGCTGGGAGACAGGCAATGAGCAGTTCTTC
>-|TRBV5-1|TRBJ2-1|few
CASSGHAESYNEQFF
TGCGCCAGCAGTGGACACGCGGAGTCATACAATGAGCAGTTCTTC
>-|TRBV29-1|TRBJ2-7|-
CSVKQGSEQYF
TGCAGCGTGAAACAGGGATCCGAGCAGTACTTC
>TRBD1|TRBV20-1|TRBJ2-5|-
CSARDGYHKQGNDQETQYF
TGCAGTGCTAGAGACGGATACCATAAACAGGGGAATGACCAAGAGACCCAGTACTTC
>TRBD1|TRBV7-9|TRBJ2-7|-
CASSPFADRSSYEQYF
TGTGCCAGCAGCCCGTTCGCGGACAGGAGTTCCTACGAGCAGTACTTC
>-|TRBV7-9|TRBJ2-7|few
CASSSTAGASVVYEQYF
TGTGCCAGCAGCTCTACGGCGGGGGCTAGCGTTGTCTACGAGCAGTACTTC
>-|TRBV4-2|TRBJ1-1|-
CASSQDLEGNSEAFF
TGTGCCAGCAGCCAAGATTTAGAGGGGAACTCTGAAGCTTTCTTT
>-|TRBV7-8|TRBJ2-1|many
CASSSRQYNEQFF
TGTGCCAGCAGCTCAAGACAGTACAATGAGCAGTTCTTC
>-|TRBV20-1|TRBJ2-1|-
CSARPLASSSYNEQFF
TGCAGTGCTAGGCCTCTAGCGTCTAGCTCCTACAATGAGCAGTTCTTC
>TRBD1|TRBV4-2|TRBJ1-1|few
CASSQGEGASTEAFF
TGTGCCAGCAGCCAAGGAGAGGGGGCCAGCACTGAAGCTTTCTTT
>-|TRBV4-1|TRBJ1-2|-
CASSQESRSYYGYTF
TGCGCCAGCAGCCAAGAGAGCAGGAGCTACTATGGCTACACCTTC
>-|TRBV7-9|TRBJ2-1|-
CASSLRGLADSYNEQFF
TGTGCCAGCAGCTTGCGGGGGCTAGCGGATTCCTACAATGAGCAGTTCTTC
>TRBD1|TRBV7-9|TRBJ2-7|-
CASSFPGQASWQYF
TGTGCCAGCAGCTTCCCGGGACAGGCGTCTTGGCAGTACTTC
>-|TRBV5-1|TRBJ2-1|many
CASSSKEGRTYNEQFF
TGCGCCAGCAGCTCCAAAGAGGGCCGCACCTACAATGAGCAGTTCTTC
>-|TRBV7-6|TRBJ2-7|many
CASSPEVALGYEQYF
TGTGCCAGCAGCCCAGAGGTAGCATTAGGCTACGAGCAGTACTTC
>TRBD1|TRBV24-1|TRBJ2-2|-
CATSEFPGQGTNTGELFF
TGTGCCACCAGTGAATTCCCAGGACAGGGGACGAACACCGGGGAGCTGTTTTTT
>TRBD2|TRBV11-1|TRBJ2-1|few
CASSSKTSGGRDEQFF
TGTGCCAGCAGCTCCAAGACTAGCGGGGGAAGGGATGAGCAGTTCTTC
>-|TRBV7-2|TRBJ2-1|-
CASSLWGLEVSSYNEQFF
TGTGCCAGCAGCTTATGGGGGCTAGAGGTCAGCTCCTACAATGAGCAGTTCTTC
>TRBD2|TRBV28|TRBJ2-1|many
CASSLFPPGRRTSGGYNEQFF
TGTGCCAGCAGTTTATTCCCCCCCGGTCGGAGGACTAGCGGGGGTTACAATGAGCAGTTCTTC
>-|TRBV9|TRBJ2-7|many
CASSVASNPYEQYF
TGTGCCAGCAGCGTAGCGTCAAATCCCTACGAGCAGTACTTC
>TRBD1|TRBV3-1|TRBJ2-7|-
CASSQEGTGSYEQYF
TGTGCCAGCAGCCAAGAGGGGACAGGATCCTACGAGCAGTACTTC